This T cell receptor beta chain was identified during a study of human T cells and chemical hapten exposure. At the level of the study: Sensitization employed 2% DPC on about 2 cm by about 2 cm of upper inner arm skin.

This clonotype showed up just once. What it recognizes is unknown. Source study methods: Approximately 100,000 TCRs per sample was the median, with a range of about 20,000 to 690,600. TCRdb redid the calling of the RACE reads with MiXCR, one entry per CDR3 protein. The V and J calls shown here were made by TCRdb, not taken from the authors' results. In the table there are about 100,000 distinct CDR3 sequences, 10% to 12% of which are singletons. Findings and caveats of the study: There was no change with DPC sensitization in TCRs above 1 in 1000 frequency.

The CDR3 spans 15 residues. The V end lost 6 bases, the J end lost 0 bases, and 15 bases lay between the germline ends. Germline V gives CDR1 DFQATT, CDR2 SNEGSKA (reference sequence). Time point defined: patch test 2, 6 weeks after DPC sensitization. Stated treatment: therapeutic diphenylcyclopropenone sensitization with weekly scalp DPC. The clonotype comes from a woman in her forties with alopecia areata. Some clones in this sample may be carry-over from other donors' samples. The V gene is TRBV20-1, the J gene TRBJ1-5, with no clear D. Sequenced here: whole blood, sampled in connection with sensitization to the hapten diphenylcyclopropenone (DPC). This CDR3 reads CSATSKIYSNQPQHF. CDR3 bases: TGCAGTGCCACCTCGAAGATTTATAGCAATCAGCCCCAGCATTTT.